The T cell receptor (beta chain) under discussion was sequenced for a study of blood T cell repertoires in COVID-19. Looking at the study overall: T cells, B-cell-depleted T cells, or PBMCs provided the cDNA or gDNA that served as material.

The CDR3 sequence is 15 residues long. The trim removed 4 bases at V and 2 bases at J, leaving 5 bases unmatched. CDR1 is MNHEY, CDR2 SVGAGI, per germline. Repertoires were generated with immunoSEQ multiplex PCR, while TCRdb's copy carries only in-frame clones and drops some. Altogether a few hundred thousand clones are present, roughly 89% being singletons, with the ten largest covering 2.1%. Seattle's cohort entered during active infection and was followed longitudinally. This TCR was recovered from a woman in her fifties or sixties with COVID-19, enrolled during active disease. The chain has TRBV6-5 and TRBJ1-5; 7 bases line up with TRBD1. The sequenced sample was peripheral blood. The CDR3 reads CASSSGGLGNQPQHF. CDR3 in DNA: TGTGCCAGCAGTTCAGGGGGACTGGGCAATCAGCCCCAGCATTTT.